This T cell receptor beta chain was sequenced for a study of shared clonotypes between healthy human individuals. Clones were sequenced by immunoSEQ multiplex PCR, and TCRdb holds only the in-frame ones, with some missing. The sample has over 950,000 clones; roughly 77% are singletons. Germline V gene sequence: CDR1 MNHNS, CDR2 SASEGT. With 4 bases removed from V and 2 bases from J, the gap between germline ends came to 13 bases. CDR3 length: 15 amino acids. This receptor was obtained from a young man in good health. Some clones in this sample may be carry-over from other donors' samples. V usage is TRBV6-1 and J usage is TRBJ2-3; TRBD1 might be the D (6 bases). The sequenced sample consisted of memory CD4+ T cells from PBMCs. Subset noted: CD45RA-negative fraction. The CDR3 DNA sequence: TGTGCCAGCAGTGGCCCGGGACACTACACAGATACGCAGTATTTT. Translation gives CASSGPGHYTDTQYF.